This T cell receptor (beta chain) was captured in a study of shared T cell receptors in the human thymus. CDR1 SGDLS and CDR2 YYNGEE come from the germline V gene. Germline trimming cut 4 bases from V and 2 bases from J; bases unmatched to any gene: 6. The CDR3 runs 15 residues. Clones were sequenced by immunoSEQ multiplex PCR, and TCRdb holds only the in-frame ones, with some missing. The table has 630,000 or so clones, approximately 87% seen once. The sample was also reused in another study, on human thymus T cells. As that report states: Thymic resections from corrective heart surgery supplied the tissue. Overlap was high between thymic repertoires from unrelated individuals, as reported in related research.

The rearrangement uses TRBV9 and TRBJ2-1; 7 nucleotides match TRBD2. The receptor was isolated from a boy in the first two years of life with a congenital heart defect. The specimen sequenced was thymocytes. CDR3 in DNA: TGTGCCAGCAGCTCTAGCGGTCTACCCTACAATGAGCAGTTCTTC. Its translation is CASSSSGLPYNEQFF.